A selection of T cell receptor beta chains follows, all from one sample in a study of blood T cell repertoires in COVID-19. Using immunoSEQ multiplex PCR, the repertoire was profiled, and TCRdb retains in-frame clones only, with some absent. The table records some 130,000 clones, about nine tenths of them present only once. Sequenced: peripheral blood. These receptor sequences come from a man in his fifties with acute or convalescent COVID-19. Each CDR3 is given with its conserved first and last residue. D genes are given only for firm matches. For some rows the clone size is stated as once, few or many, or as a class when expanded; others skip it.

v_call	d_call	cdr3_length	j_call	clone_size	cdr3_nt	cdr3_aa
TRBV6-2/TRBV6-3	.	14	TRBJ1-1	.	TGTGCCAGCAGTTACTCTGGGGGAGGGGAAGGCGCTTTCTTT	CASSYSGGGEGAFF
TRBV5-1	TRBD1	15	TRBJ1-1	.	TGCGCCAGCAGCTTCTCGGGACAGGGGTCCGCTGAAGCTTTCTTT	CASSFSGQGSAEAFF
TRBV18	.	15	TRBJ2-1	.	TGTGCCAGCTCACCACCGGAGGGGTCCTACAATGAGCAGTTCTTC	CASSPPEGSYNEQFF
TRBV30	TRBD2	15	TRBJ2-1	.	TGTGCCTGGAGTGTAATACTAGCGGACTACAATGAGCAGTTCTTC	CAWSVILADYNEQFF
TRBV12-2	.	18	TRBJ2-2	.	TGTGCAAGTCGCCCCCAGACTAGCGGGAGGCGGGGGACCGGGGAGCTGTTTTTT	CASRPQTSGRRGTGELFF
TRBV6-5	TRBD1	16	TRBJ1-6	.	TGTGCCAGCAGTTACTGGGGACAGGGAGTAGCTTCACCCCTCCACTTT	CASSYWGQGVASPLHF
TRBV5-1	TRBD2	15	TRBJ2-1	.	TGCGCCAGCAGCTTGGAGGGACTAGCGGGACGGGAGCAGTTCTTC	CASSLEGLAGREQFF
TRBV6-1	TRBD1	15	TRBJ1-1	once	TGTGCCAGCAGTGAGAGACAGGGAAGGGACACTGAAGCTTTCTTT	CASSERQGRDTEAFF
TRBV5-1	.	12	TRBJ1-2	.	TGCGCCAGCACCGAGCAGGGAGGCGGCTACACCTTC	CASTEQGGGYTF
TRBV7-9	.	13	TRBJ1-2	.	TGTGCCAGCACTAAGGCGGGTGCTGATGGCTACACCTTC	CASTKAGADGYTF
TRBV12-3/TRBV12-4	.	13	TRBJ2-7	.	TGTGCCAGCAGGCGGACGGACAGGGAGGGGCAGTACTTC	CASRRTDREGQYF
TRBV12-5	TRBD2	16	TRBJ2-2	.	TGTGCTAGTGCCGTGACTAGCGGGTCGAACACCGGGGAGCTGTTTTTT	CASAVTSGSNTGELFF
TRBV10-2	.	12	TRBJ2-3	.	TGCGCCAGCAGGGTCCAGACAGATACGCAGTATTTT	CASRVQTDTQYF
TRBV9	TRBD1	17	TRBJ2-6	.	TGTGCCAGCAGCGCCCGGACAGGAATCACTGGGGCCAACGTCCTGACTTTC	CASSARTGITGANVLTF
TRBV5-1	.	12	TRBJ1-2	.	TGCGCCAGCAGCTTGACAGACTATGGCTACACCTTC	CASSLTDYGYTF
TRBV10-3	.	14	TRBJ1-6	.	TGTGCCAGTACAGGCGAGACCTATAATTCACCCCTCCACTTT	CASTGETYNSPLHF
TRBV28	TRBD1	13	TRBJ2-7	.	TGTGCCAGCAGTCCCCTAGGGGGCAACGAGCAGTACTTC	CASSPLGGNEQYF
TRBV11-2	.	14	TRBJ1-1	.	TGTGCCAGCAGCTTCTCGGACAGGAACACTGAAGCTTTCTTT	CASSFSDRNTEAFF
TRBV4-2	.	12	TRBJ2-1	.	TGTGCCAGCAGCAGGGGGGGGGATGAGCAGTTCTTC	CASSRGGDEQFF
TRBV7-8	.	15	TRBJ1-2	.	TGTGCCAGCAGCCCGCACAGGGTTTACGGCTATGGCTACACCTTC	CASSPHRVYGYGYTF
TRBV6-1	.	15	TRBJ1-2	.	TGTGCCAGCAGTGAAGGTTTTTTGGGAGGACGACCGTACACCTTC	CASSEGFLGGRPYTF
TRBV27	.	13	TRBJ1-2	.	TGTGCCAGCAGTTTAGGCAGGCTGTCTGACTACACCTTC	CASSLGRLSDYTF
TRBV4-1	.	12	TRBJ2-7	.	TGCGCCAGCAGCCAGTCAGGGTACGAGCAGTACTTC	CASSQSGYEQYF
TRBV12-3/TRBV12-4	.	13	TRBJ1-2	.	TGTGCCACCTCATTAGGGGTGGCCTATGGCTACACCTTC	CATSLGVAYGYTF
TRBV18	.	13	TRBJ1-4	.	TGTGCCAGCTCATCGGGAGTTGGAGAAAAACTGTTTTTT	CASSSGVGEKLFF
TRBV29-1	.	15	TRBJ2-2	.	TGCAGCGTCCAGAGGGGGGGGCCGGACACCGGGGAGCTGTTTTTT	CSVQRGGPDTGELFF
TRBV4-1	.	15	TRBJ2-7	.	TGCGCCAGCAGCCTTTCAGACAGGAACTCCTACGAGCAGTACTTC	CASSLSDRNSYEQYF